This is a list of T cell receptor beta chains from one sample in a study of human T cells and chemical hapten exposure. Each CDR3 protein is one row after TCRdb ran MiXCR on the RACE reads. The sample has approximately 89,000 distinct CDR3 sequences; approximately 7% are singletons. Source: whole blood, taken in connection with sensitization to the hapten diphenylcyclopropenone (DPC). These TCRs come from a woman younger than 45 with alopecia areata. Some clones in this sample may be carry-over from other donors' samples. CDR3s include the opening cysteine and the closing phenylalanine or tryptophan. The D gene is left open where the match is weak. Not all rows give a size; the values are once, few, many and, for expanded clones, a class.

abundance: -
d_gene: -
v_gene: TRBV5-1
j_gene: TRBJ2-7
CDR3nt: TGCGCCAGCACCCGGGCGGGGTGGGAATCCTACGAGCAGTACTTC
CDR3aa: CASTRAGWESYEQYF

abundance: few
d_gene: TRBD1
v_gene: TRBV30
j_gene: TRBJ1-1
CDR3nt: TGTGCCTGGAGTATCCAGGGTCAGGGGGCACGAACTGAAGCTTTCTTT
CDR3aa: CAWSIQGQGARTEAFF

abundance: many
d_gene: TRBD1
v_gene: TRBV6-5
j_gene: TRBJ1-4
CDR3nt: TGTGCCAGCAGGGAAGGGGGACAGGGGCGGCGGAGTGAAAAACTGTTTTTT
CDR3aa: CASREGGQGRRSEKLFF

abundance: few
d_gene: -
v_gene: TRBV18
j_gene: TRBJ1-1
CDR3nt: TGTGCCAGCTCACCGGCAGGGAACACTGAAGCTTTCTTT
CDR3aa: CASSPAGNTEAFF

abundance: few
d_gene: TRBD2
v_gene: TRBV6-5
j_gene: TRBJ2-7
CDR3nt: TGTGCCAGCAGTTACTCGCGACCGGGACTAGCGGGGGGGCCGACCTACGAGCAGTACTTC
CDR3aa: CASSYSRPGLAGGPTYEQYF

abundance: many
d_gene: -
v_gene: TRBV19
j_gene: TRBJ1-1
CDR3nt: TGTGCCAGTAGTACCCTTGTGGGAAGCCGGGGAACTGAAGCTTTCTTT
CDR3aa: CASSTLVGSRGTEAFF

abundance: many
d_gene: -
v_gene: TRBV5-1
j_gene: TRBJ2-6
CDR3nt: TGCGCCAGCAGCTCCAGCTCTGGGGCCAACGTCCTGACTTTC
CDR3aa: CASSSSSGANVLTF

abundance: few
d_gene: -
v_gene: TRBV6-1
j_gene: TRBJ1-2
CDR3nt: TGTGCCAGCAGTGGCGATACAGGTGACGGCTATGGCTACACCTTC
CDR3aa: CASSGDTGDGYGYTF

abundance: many
d_gene: TRBD2
v_gene: TRBV9
j_gene: TRBJ2-3
CDR3nt: TGTGCCAGCAGCTTCACGACTAGCGGCAACACAGATACGCAGTATTTT
CDR3aa: CASSFTTSGNTDTQYF

abundance: many
d_gene: TRBD1
v_gene: TRBV30
j_gene: TRBJ2-7
CDR3nt: TGTGCCTGGAGTCGCCCTCCGGGACAGGGATCTTCCGAGCAGTACTTC
CDR3aa: CAWSRPPGQGSSEQYF

abundance: many
d_gene: -
v_gene: TRBV29-1
j_gene: TRBJ2-2
CDR3nt: TGCAGCGTTTTGGTTCAGATAAACACCGGGGAGCTGTTTTTT
CDR3aa: CSVLVQINTGELFF

abundance: many
d_gene: -
v_gene: TRBV5-1
j_gene: TRBJ2-2
CDR3nt: TGCGCCAGCAGCTTGGATAGGGGAAACACCGGGGAGCTGTTTTTT
CDR3aa: CASSLDRGNTGELFF

abundance: many
d_gene: -
v_gene: TRBV29-1
j_gene: TRBJ1-4
CDR3nt: TGCAGCGTTGAAGATCAGGGGCGGGAAAAACTGTTTTTT
CDR3aa: CSVEDQGREKLFF

abundance: many
d_gene: -
v_gene: TRBV12-3/TRBV12-4
j_gene: TRBJ1-5
CDR3nt: TGTGCCAGCAGTTTGGAGCAGGGATTTAATCAGCCCCAGCATTTT
CDR3aa: CASSLEQGFNQPQHF

abundance: many
d_gene: -
v_gene: TRBV20-1
j_gene: TRBJ2-2
CDR3nt: TGCAGTGCTAGTCGTCGGCGGACGAACACCGGGGAGCTGTTTTTT
CDR3aa: CSASRRRTNTGELFF

abundance: many
d_gene: TRBD1
v_gene: TRBV7-9
j_gene: TRBJ2-6
CDR3nt: TGTGCCAGCAGCGGCCCAACGAGGGACAGGGGGGGCTCTGGGGCCAACGTCCTGACTTTC
CDR3aa: CASSGPTRDRGGSGANVLTF

abundance: few
d_gene: -
v_gene: TRBV5-1
j_gene: TRBJ1-1
CDR3nt: TGCGCCAGCAGCGAGGGACAAACGAACACTGAAGCTTTCTTT
CDR3aa: CASSEGQTNTEAFF

abundance: -
d_gene: TRBD1
v_gene: TRBV6-6
j_gene: TRBJ1-1
CDR3nt: TGTGCCAGCAGTTCCCTAGACAGGGACTTAAACACTGAAGCTTTCTTT
CDR3aa: CASSSLDRDLNTEAFF

abundance: -
d_gene: -
v_gene: TRBV12-3/TRBV12-4
j_gene: TRBJ1-5
CDR3nt: TGTGCCAGCAGTACTGGACGATTCGGTCAGCCCCAGCATTTT
CDR3aa: CASSTGRFGQPQHF

abundance: -
d_gene: TRBD2
v_gene: TRBV29-1
j_gene: TRBJ2-7
CDR3nt: TGCAGCTTCGGCCTAGCGGGCCCGTACGAGCAGTACTTC
CDR3aa: CSFGLAGPYEQYF

abundance: many
d_gene: -
v_gene: TRBV20-1
j_gene: TRBJ1-4
CDR3nt: TGCAGTGCCGTTTCCGGGCTAATCAGTGAACTGTTTTTT
CDR3aa: CSAVSGLISELFF

abundance: many
d_gene: TRBD2
v_gene: TRBV6-1
j_gene: TRBJ2-2
CDR3nt: TGTGCCGGGAGGGCAGGGCGAAACACCGGGGAGCTGTTTTTT
CDR3aa: CAGRAGRNTGELFF

abundance: many
d_gene: -
v_gene: TRBV29-1
j_gene: TRBJ2-6
CDR3nt: TGCAGCGTAGCCCCCTACAGGGATGCCGGGGCCAACGTCCTGACTTTC
CDR3aa: CSVAPYRDAGANVLTF

abundance: many
d_gene: -
v_gene: TRBV6-5
j_gene: TRBJ2-7
CDR3nt: TGTGCCAGCAGTTACTCGGCCCAGGGCTACGAGCAGTACTTC
CDR3aa: CASSYSAQGYEQYF

abundance: many
d_gene: -
v_gene: TRBV20-1
j_gene: TRBJ2-5
CDR3nt: TGCAGTGCCCGCCCGGGGGCGGGGGAGGAGACCCAGTACTTC
CDR3aa: CSARPGAGEETQYF

abundance: many
d_gene: -
v_gene: TRBV13
j_gene: TRBJ2-5
CDR3nt: TGTGCCAGCAGCTCACTCCAGGGGCCCCAAGAGACCCAGTACTTC
CDR3aa: CASSSLQGPQETQYF

abundance: many
d_gene: -
v_gene: TRBV20-1
j_gene: TRBJ2-7
CDR3nt: TGCAGTGCTAGACAGGGATCCGACAACGAGCAGTACTTC
CDR3aa: CSARQGSDNEQYF

abundance: many
d_gene: -
v_gene: TRBV5-4
j_gene: TRBJ1-1
CDR3nt: TGTGCCAGCAGCTCACGACTCCACACTGAAGCTTTCTTT
CDR3aa: CASSSRLHTEAFF

abundance: few
d_gene: -
v_gene: TRBV11-2
j_gene: TRBJ1-1
CDR3nt: TGTGCCAGCAGCTTAGATTTCACACAGGGCGCCACTGAAGCTTTCTTT
CDR3aa: CASSLDFTQGATEAFF

abundance: many
d_gene: -
v_gene: TRBV29-1
j_gene: TRBJ1-2
CDR3nt: TGCAGCGTTGATTCGGGACTGGCATATGGCTACACCTTC
CDR3aa: CSVDSGLAYGYTF

abundance: -
d_gene: -
v_gene: TRBV6-5
j_gene: TRBJ1-3
CDR3nt: TGTGCCAGCAGTTCTCCCTTGGAAAACACCATATATTTT
CDR3aa: CASSSPLENTIYF

abundance: many
d_gene: -
v_gene: TRBV12-3/TRBV12-4
j_gene: TRBJ2-7
CDR3nt: TGTGCCAGCAGTTCTTGGGACGGCTCCTACGAGCAGTACTTC
CDR3aa: CASSSWDGSYEQYF

abundance: -
d_gene: -
v_gene: TRBV18
j_gene: TRBJ2-1
CDR3nt: TGTGCCAGCTCACCGGGGTTGACTTCCACTGAGCAGTTCTTC
CDR3aa: CASSPGLTSTEQFF

abundance: many
d_gene: -
v_gene: TRBV7-9
j_gene: TRBJ2-7
CDR3nt: TGTGCCAGCAGTTTGCAGGGGACCTTTATCGAGCAGTACTTC
CDR3aa: CASSLQGTFIEQYF

abundance: many
d_gene: -
v_gene: TRBV7-2
j_gene: TRBJ1-6
CDR3nt: TGTGCCAGCAGCTATCCGGGCCCTAATTCACCCCTCCACTTT
CDR3aa: CASSYPGPNSPLHF

abundance: many
d_gene: -
v_gene: TRBV5-1
j_gene: TRBJ2-2
CDR3nt: TGCGCCAGCAGCTTGCGGCCCATAGAAAACCTGGCGACCGGGGAGCTGTTTTTT
CDR3aa: CASSLRPIENLATGELFF

abundance: few
d_gene: -
v_gene: TRBV10-1
j_gene: TRBJ2-7
CDR3nt: TGCGCCAGCAGTGAAGGCAGGGTAGGTGGCGAGCAGTACTTC
CDR3aa: CASSEGRVGGEQYF

abundance: many
d_gene: -
v_gene: TRBV19
j_gene: TRBJ2-1
CDR3nt: TGTGCCAGTAGTATCCAACTATACAATGAGCAGTTCTTC
CDR3aa: CASSIQLYNEQFF

abundance: -
d_gene: -
v_gene: TRBV7-2
j_gene: TRBJ1-2
CDR3nt: TGTGCCAGCAGCAAAACCGGGACATCTTCACTGGCCGATGACACCTTC
CDR3aa: CASSKTGTSSLADDTF

abundance: -
d_gene: -
v_gene: TRBV3-1
j_gene: TRBJ2-7
CDR3nt: TGTGCCAGCGTGAAAGACGGCGGATCTTCCTACGAGCAGTACTTC
CDR3aa: CASVKDGGSSYEQYF

abundance: many
d_gene: -
v_gene: TRBV6-2/TRBV6-3
j_gene: TRBJ2-7
CDR3nt: TGTGCCAGCAGCCGCGGTACTTACTACGAGCAGTACTTC
CDR3aa: CASSRGTYYEQYF

abundance: many
d_gene: TRBD1
v_gene: TRBV29-1
j_gene: TRBJ1-1
CDR3nt: TGCAGCGCATTGGGACAGGTAAACCTGAACACTGAAGCTTTCTTT
CDR3aa: CSALGQVNLNTEAFF

abundance: -
d_gene: TRBD2
v_gene: TRBV2
j_gene: TRBJ2-1
CDR3nt: TGTGCCAGTACCAGACTAGCGTGGGTAAACAATGAGCAGTTCTTC
CDR3aa: CASTRLAWVNNEQFF

abundance: many
d_gene: -
v_gene: TRBV10-3
j_gene: TRBJ2-3
CDR3nt: TGTGCCATTGTTTCCGGGGAGGCGGGCACAGATACGCAGTATTTT
CDR3aa: CAIVSGEAGTDTQYF

abundance: many
d_gene: TRBD1
v_gene: TRBV20-1
j_gene: TRBJ1-2
CDR3nt: TGCAGTGCTCCTCGGAGGGGGCCCAACTATGGCTACACCTTC
CDR3aa: CSAPRRGPNYGYTF

abundance: many
d_gene: -
v_gene: TRBV6-2/TRBV6-3
j_gene: TRBJ1-1
CDR3nt: TGTGCCAGCAGTTCCCGTCCACTCATCACTGAAGCTTTCTTT
CDR3aa: CASSSRPLITEAFF

abundance: few
d_gene: TRBD2
v_gene: TRBV5-5
j_gene: TRBJ2-1
CDR3nt: TGTGCCAGCAGCTTGGCCTGGTTAGCGGGGGGGACTGAGCAGTTCTTC
CDR3aa: CASSLAWLAGGTEQFF

abundance: many
d_gene: TRBD1
v_gene: TRBV12-3/TRBV12-4
j_gene: TRBJ1-1
CDR3nt: TGTGCCAGCAGGCAGGGGGTCCAGAACACTGAAGCTTTCTTT
CDR3aa: CASRQGVQNTEAFF

abundance: many
d_gene: TRBD1
v_gene: TRBV20-1
j_gene: TRBJ2-7
CDR3nt: TGCAGTGCGCCGGGACAGGGGTTGTACGAGCAGTACTTC
CDR3aa: CSAPGQGLYEQYF

abundance: few
d_gene: -
v_gene: TRBV30
j_gene: TRBJ1-1
CDR3nt: TGTGCCTGGAGTGGAGGGCCTCTGGGCGCTGAAGCTTTCTTT
CDR3aa: CAWSGGPLGAEAFF

abundance: few
d_gene: -
v_gene: TRBV20-1
j_gene: TRBJ1-1
CDR3nt: TGCAGTGCTGGCAGGGACCTCTCGGGGACTGAAGCTTTCTTT
CDR3aa: CSAGRDLSGTEAFF

abundance: many
d_gene: TRBD2
v_gene: TRBV12-3/TRBV12-4
j_gene: TRBJ2-3
CDR3nt: TGTGCCAGCAGTTTCGGCCGGGGGGGAGATACGCAGTATTTT
CDR3aa: CASSFGRGGDTQYF

abundance: many
d_gene: -
v_gene: TRBV2
j_gene: TRBJ1-2
CDR3nt: TGTGCCAGCAGTGAGACAGGCGTCATTAACTATGGCTACACCTTC
CDR3aa: CASSETGVINYGYTF

abundance: many
d_gene: TRBD1
v_gene: TRBV7-9
j_gene: TRBJ1-4
CDR3nt: TGTGCCAGCAGCCCCCGGACCCTGACAGGGTCGGATGAAAAACTGTTTTTT
CDR3aa: CASSPRTLTGSDEKLFF

abundance: many
d_gene: -
v_gene: TRBV12-3/TRBV12-4
j_gene: TRBJ2-4
CDR3nt: TGTGCCAGCGCGGGCAGGGGAGACATTCAGTACTTC
CDR3aa: CASAGRGDIQYF

abundance: many
d_gene: -
v_gene: TRBV5-1
j_gene: TRBJ1-1
CDR3nt: TGCGCCAGCAGCAGGCCCGGGACATCAAGTTCCACTGAAGCTTTCTTT
CDR3aa: CASSRPGTSSSTEAFF